This is a list of T cell receptor beta chains from one sample in a study of CD8 T cells in ankylosing spondylitis. TCRdb fed the 5' RACE reads into MiXCR, producing one record per CDR3 protein. This sample carries 750,000 to 850,000 distinct CDR3 sequences, approximately 12% of them seen once, and the ten largest clones take approximately 0.5%. Sequencing was done on a sample of blood, either unsorted or a sorted T cell fraction (not recorded which). The receptors were gathered from a male donor with ankylosing spondylitis. Both conserved end residues are trimmed from each CDR3. The D gene is left open where the match is weak. A clone size is listed for some rows: how often the clone was seen (once, few, many), or a class if it is expanded.

D gene	J gene	clone size	V gene	CDR3 protein
TRBD1	TRBJ2-5	few	TRBV6-5	ASSFSGGWVTETQY
TRBD2	TRBJ2-1	many	TRBV11-1	ASSLDWGLAYSSYNEQF
NA	TRBJ1-5	NA	TRBV12-3/TRBV12-4	ASSTGLRNQPQH
TRBD1	TRBJ2-1	NA	TRBV4-3	ASSRRTGVSSYNEQF
TRBD2	TRBJ2-3	NA	TRBV20-1	SAIPTLGTSGTESTDTQY
TRBD2	TRBJ2-3	few	TRBV4-2	ASSQVHREEDTQY
TRBD1	TRBJ1-5	many	TRBV20-1	SARVLKRQGNQPQH
NA	TRBJ2-7	NA	TRBV20-1	SAREGPARQY
NA	TRBJ2-5	NA	TRBV6-2/TRBV6-3	ASSYRGAEETQY
NA	TRBJ1-1	few	TRBV5-1	ASSLSAGLTNTEAF
TRBD2	TRBJ2-3	few	TRBV5-1	ASSSLSGGAGADTQY
NA	TRBJ1-4	many	TRBV18	ASSPQPENNEKLF
NA	TRBJ2-7	many	TRBV27	ASGNHYEQY
TRBD2	TRBJ2-2	NA	TRBV6-2/TRBV6-3	ASSYVPGGSGSSTGELF
NA	TRBJ2-1	many	TRBV5-1	ASTSRPYNEQF
TRBD1	TRBJ2-2	NA	TRBV29-1	SVEDRGQGYTGELF
NA	TRBJ2-5	many	TRBV6-5	ASSRSGETQY
NA	TRBJ1-2	many	TRBV10-1	ASSDHVGRGGYT
TRBD2	TRBJ2-5	NA	TRBV12-3/TRBV12-4	ASSSGRWTSGSRETQY
TRBD1	TRBJ2-2	NA	TRBV10-3	AISLDRVTGELF
NA	TRBJ1-2	NA	TRBV30	AWSDRTVANYGYT
NA	TRBJ2-3	NA	TRBV24-1	ATSDKKNGYTDTQY
NA	TRBJ2-1	many	TRBV7-2	ASSAVRSDNEQF
NA	TRBJ2-1	few	TRBV4-3	ASSQRPSYNEQF
NA	TRBJ2-3	NA	TRBV6-1	ASSATRGDTQY
TRBD2	TRBJ2-1	NA	TRBV10-3	AIRKNSGRAYNEQF
TRBD1	TRBJ2-7	few	TRBV10-3	AIRGDRVWEQY
NA	TRBJ2-3	NA	TRBV29-1	SVAGRGRDTQY
NA	TRBJ2-1	many	TRBV12-3/TRBV12-4	ASSPRDPGYNEQF
NA	TRBJ2-2	NA	TRBV5-1	ASSLRAGASTGELF
TRBD1	TRBJ2-7	few	TRBV28	ASSFGQGGPYEQY
NA	TRBJ1-1	NA	TRBV7-2	ASSFAGLMNTEAF
NA	TRBJ2-2	NA	TRBV5-1	ASSLPSTGELF
TRBD1	TRBJ1-5	few	TRBV20-1	SAKGQGAQPQH
NA	TRBJ2-1	many	TRBV27	ASSFLSPGNEQF
TRBD2	TRBJ2-3	few	TRBV30	AWSVGLAGADTQY
NA	TRBJ1-5	NA	TRBV5-5	ASSLAVARNQPQH
NA	TRBJ2-5	few	TRBV6-5	ASSSSTAQETQY
NA	TRBJ2-2	NA	TRBV5-5	ASSLDLNAGELF
TRBD1	TRBJ1-3	many	TRBV29-1	SVVGTGSGNTIY
TRBD2	TRBJ2-7	few	TRBV20-1	SARGLAFDYEQY
NA	TRBJ1-2	many	TRBV24-1	ATSGFWGYT
NA	TRBJ1-1	few	TRBV3-1	ASSHPNTEAF
TRBD2	TRBJ2-7	few	TRBV20-1	SAIPRGAGETYEQY
TRBD1	TRBJ2-7	many	TRBV10-3	AISYRGQAYEQY
NA	TRBJ2-7	NA	TRBV5-1	ASSLGVPGQQY
NA	TRBJ1-1	NA	TRBV7-8	ASSSGRPALQDTEAF
TRBD1	TRBJ2-6	NA	TRBV10-3	ATSGTGGSGANVLT
NA	TRBJ2-5	many	TRBV7-2	ASSLAFSGPATQY
NA	TRBJ2-7	few	TRBV20-1	STSRGLYEQY
TRBD2	TRBJ2-7	few	TRBV20-1	SARAPSGTYEQY